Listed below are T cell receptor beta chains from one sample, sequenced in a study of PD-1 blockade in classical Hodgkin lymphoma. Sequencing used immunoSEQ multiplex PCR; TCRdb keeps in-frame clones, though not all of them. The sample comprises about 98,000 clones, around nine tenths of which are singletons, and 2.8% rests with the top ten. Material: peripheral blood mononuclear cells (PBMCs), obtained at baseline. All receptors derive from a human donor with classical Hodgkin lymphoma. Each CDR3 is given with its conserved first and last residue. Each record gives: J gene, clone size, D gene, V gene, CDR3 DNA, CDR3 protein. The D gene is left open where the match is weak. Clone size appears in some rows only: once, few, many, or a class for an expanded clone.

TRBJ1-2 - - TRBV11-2 TGTGCCAGCAGCTCCGGGGAGACAGCACGCGGCTATGGCTACACCTTC CASSSGETARGYGYTF
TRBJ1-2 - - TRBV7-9 TGTGCCAGCAGCTCCGGCATAGGCTATGGCTACACCTTC CASSSGIGYGYTF
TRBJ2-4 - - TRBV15 TGTGCCACCAGGGCCGGGACCAAAAACATTCAGTACTTC CATRAGTKNIQYF
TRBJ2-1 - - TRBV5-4 TGTGCCAGCAGTGTTGGGCCTCTCGGTGGGAATGAGCAGTTCTTC CASSVGPLGGNEQFF
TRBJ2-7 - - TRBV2 TGTGCCAGCAGTGCCCGGTCCTACGAGCAGTACTTC CASSARSYEQYF
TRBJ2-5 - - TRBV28 TGTGCCAGCAGTTTACCGCTAGGGATAGGGGAGACCCAGTACTTC CASSLPLGIGETQYF
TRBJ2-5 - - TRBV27 TGTGCCAGCAGTCCCGGCGTTGAGGTGCGGGTCGGGGAGACCCAGTACTTC CASSPGVEVRVGETQYF
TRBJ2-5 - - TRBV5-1 TGCGCCAGCAGCTTGGCCAACCAAGAGACCCAGTACTTC CASSLANQETQYF
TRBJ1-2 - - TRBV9 TGTGCCAGCAGCGCAAAACAGGGAGTTCACTATGGCTACACCTTC CASSAKQGVHYGYTF
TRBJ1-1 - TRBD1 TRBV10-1 TGCGCCAGCAGTGAGTCGGGGACAGGGATTCGTGAAGCTTTCTTT CASSESGTGIREAFF
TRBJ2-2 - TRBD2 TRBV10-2 TGCGCCAGCAGGGCGGGACTAGCCGGGAACACCGGGGAGCTGTTTTTT CASRAGLAGNTGELFF
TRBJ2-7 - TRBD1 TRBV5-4 TGTGCCAGCAGCATGTCCCGGGACAGGACCTACGAGCAGTACTTC CASSMSRDRTYEQYF
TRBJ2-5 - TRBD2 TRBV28 TGTGCCAGCAGTTACAGCGGGAGGGCAGAGACCCAGTACTTC CASSYSGRAETQYF
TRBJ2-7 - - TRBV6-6 TGTGTCAGCAGTCCACAGGGTTACGAGCAGTACTTC CVSSPQGYEQYF
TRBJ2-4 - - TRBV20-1 TGCAGTGGGGAGTTCAAAAACATTCAGTACTTC CSGEFKNIQYF
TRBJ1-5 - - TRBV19 TGTGCCAGTAGTATATTCGGAGACTTGTTGAACGATCAGCCCCAGCATTTT CASSIFGDLLNDQPQHF
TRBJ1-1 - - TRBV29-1 TGCAGCGTTGAAGGACATTTTGAAGCTTTCTTT CSVEGHFEAFF
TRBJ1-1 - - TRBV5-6 TGTGCCAGCAGCCTCGCGGGAGGGCCTAACGCTGAAGCTTTCTTT CASSLAGGPNAEAFF
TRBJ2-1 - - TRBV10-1 TGCGCCAGCAGTTTTTCACCCGGAGGAAGCTCCTACAATGAGCAGTTCTTC CASSFSPGGSSYNEQFF
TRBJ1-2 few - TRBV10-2 TGCGCCACCTCCGGGGGGAATGGCTACACCTTC CATSGGNGYTF
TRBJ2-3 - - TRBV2 TGTGCCAGCAGTGACAGCAGGCAGTATTTT CASSDSRQYF
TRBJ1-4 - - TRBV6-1 TGTGCCAGCTCTCACGCCGCCGGCCGGCATGAAAAACTGTTTTTT CASSHAAGRHEKLFF